These 6 T cell receptor beta chains were all obtained from the same sample, sequenced in a study of identical twins. TCRdb reprocessed the 5' RACE reads with MiXCR, giving one entry per CDR3 protein. The table includes approximately 690,000 distinct CDR3 sequences, over 5% detected once. Sequenced material: naive T cells sorted from blood. These receptors came from a man aged 18 to 29 in good health.

In this sample, this clonotype turned up many times. V and J are TRBV12-3 or TRBV12-4 and TRBJ2-7; D remains unclear. This CDR3 region has 13 residues. V was cut by 0 bases and J by 1 base, with 4 bases left in between. The CDR3 DNA sequence: TGTGCCAGCAGTTTAGCGGGGTCCTACGAGCAGTACGTC. Amino acids: CASSLAGSYEQYV.

Many counts were recorded for this clonotype. J is TRBJ2-1 and V is TRBV20-1; D remains ambiguous. The ends were cut back, 4 bases at V and 1 base at J, with 11 bases in the middle. This CDR3 has 14 amino acids. Germline V lookup: CDR1 DFQATT, CDR2 SNEGSKA (reference sequence). The CDR3: CSATSPRSYNEQFF. CDR3 sequence (DNA): TGCAGTGCTACCAGCCCTAGGTCCTACAATGAGCAGTTCTTC.

This clonotype was detected a few times. The J gene is TRBJ2-7, the V gene TRBV5-1; D is uncertain. The CDR3 runs 12 residues. CDR1 and CDR2 from the germline V gene are SGHRS and YFSETQ. V was pared by 0 bases and J by 3 bases, with 4 bases between. CDR3 residues: CASSLEHYEQYF. Written as DNA, the CDR3 is TGCGCCAGCAGCTTGGAGCACTACGAGCAGTACTTC.

The chain is built from TRBV10-2 and TRBJ2-1; D remains unclear. V shed 5 bases and J shed 9 bases, with 11 bases lying between them. CDR3 length equals 12 residues. CDR1 WSHSY and CDR2 SAAADI come from the germline V gene. The CDR3 DNA reads as TGCGCCAGCAGTCTTCTAAGTACTGAGCAGTTCTTC. Its translation is CASSLLSTEQFF.

This clonotype was observed many times. The rearrangement uses TRBV18 and TRBJ2-1; D not resolved. CDR1 and CDR2 (germline): KGHSH, LQKENI. Trimming removed 3 bases at V and 8 bases at J, with 5 bases between. This CDR3 contains 11 residues. In nucleotides, the CDR3 is TGTGCCAGCTCACCGCGTGATGAGCAGTTCTTC. This codes for CASSPRDEQFF.

V is TRBV5-1 and J is TRBJ2-5; 9 bases are shared with TRBD1. The V gene end was trimmed by 7 bases and the J gene end by 5 bases; junction bases not matched to a gene: 3. Germline CDR1 SGHRS, CDR2 YFSETQ. The CDR3 runs to 12 residues. CDR3 sequence reads: CASGTGKETQYF. The DNA for the CDR3 is TGCGCCAGCGGGACAGGGAAGGAGACCCAGTACTTC.